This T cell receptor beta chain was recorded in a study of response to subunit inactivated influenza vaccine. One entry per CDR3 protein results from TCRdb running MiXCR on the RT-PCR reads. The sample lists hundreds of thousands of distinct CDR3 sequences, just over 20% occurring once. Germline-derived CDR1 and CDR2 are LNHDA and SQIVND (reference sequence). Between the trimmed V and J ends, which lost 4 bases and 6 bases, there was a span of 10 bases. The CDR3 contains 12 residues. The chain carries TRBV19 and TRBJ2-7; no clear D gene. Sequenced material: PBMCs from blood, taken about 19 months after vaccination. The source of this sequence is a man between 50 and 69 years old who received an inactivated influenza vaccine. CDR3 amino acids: CASSTPAGEQYF. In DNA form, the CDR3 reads TGTGCCAGTAGTACCCCCGCCGGCGAGCAGTACTTC.